Listed below are T cell receptor beta chains from one sample, sequenced in a study of graft-versus-host responses after intestinal transplantation. Clones were read by immunoSEQ multiplex PCR, and TCRdb kept only the in-frame ones, dropping some. The data contain 89,000 or so clones, roughly 85% of them singletons. Antigens of these TCRs are unknown. This specimen was unstimulated CD4+ T cells sorted from spleen or lymph node cells, taken before intestinal transplant. The receptors originated from a human donor who received an intestinal transplant. The CDR3 runs from the conserved cysteine through the conserved F or W. The D gene is left open where the match is weak. Not every row has a clone size; where given, it reads once, few, many or a size class.

CDR3	DNA	size	V	D	J
CASRGVTEAFF	TGTGCCAGCAGGGGCGTCACTGAAGCTTTCTTT	.	TRBV28	.	TRBJ1-1
CASSLGQTNTGELFF	TGCGCCAGCAGCTTGGGACAGACGAACACCGGGGAGCTGTTTTTT	once	TRBV5-1	.	TRBJ2-2
CASSPYRAYEQYF	TGTGCCAGCTCACCATACAGGGCCTACGAGCAGTACTTC	.	TRBV18	.	TRBJ2-7
CSVADSLNTEAFF	TGCAGCGTTGCGGACAGCTTGAACACTGAAGCTTTCTTT	.	TRBV29-1	.	TRBJ1-1
CASSGSGVDTQYF	TGTGCCAGCAGCGGGTCGGGGGTTGACACCCAGTACTTC	.	TRBV7-9	.	TRBJ2-5
CASSSAGQGIYGYTF	TGTGCCAGCAGCTCAGCGGGACAGGGAATCTATGGCTACACCTTC	once	TRBV7-3	TRBD1	TRBJ1-2
CASSLEPGETQYF	TGTGCTAGCAGCTTAGAGCCGGGAGAGACCCAGTACTTC	.	TRBV7-7	.	TRBJ2-5
CASSTLTSGGGETQYF	TGTGCCAGTAGTACCCTGACTAGCGGAGGAGGGGAGACCCAGTACTTC	few	TRBV19	TRBD2	TRBJ2-5
CASSANRGPYQETQYF	TGTGCCAGCTCAGCCAACAGGGGTCCGTACCAAGAGACCCAGTACTTC	.	TRBV18	TRBD1	TRBJ2-5
CASSFRLAGGVSYEQYF	TGTGCCAGCAGTTTTCGGCTAGCGGGAGGGGTTTCTTACGAGCAGTACTTC	few	TRBV27	TRBD2	TRBJ2-7
CASRQGGLNTGELFF	TGTGCCAGCAGACAGGGGGGGCTAAACACCGGGGAGCTGTTTTTT	.	TRBV6-6	.	TRBJ2-2
CAISASGGAYNEQFF	TGTGCCATCAGTGCTAGCGGGGGGGCCTACAATGAGCAGTTCTTC	.	TRBV10-3	TRBD2	TRBJ2-1
CASRRGGGTNEKLFF	TGTGCCAGCAGGAGAGGGGGAGGGACTAATGAAAAACTGTTTTTT	.	TRBV28	.	TRBJ1-4
CASSLSAGGNEQYF	TGCGCCAGCAGCTTGTCGGCAGGGGGAAACGAGCAGTACTTC	.	TRBV5-1	TRBD1	TRBJ2-7
CASSPGVAGAYYEQYF	TGTGCCAGCAGCCCGGGGGTAGCGGGGGCCTACTACGAGCAGTACTTC	few	TRBV5-4	TRBD2	TRBJ2-7
CASSPPRSSYEQYF	TGTGCCAGCTCACCACCGCGGAGCTCCTACGAGCAGTACTTC	.	TRBV18	.	TRBJ2-7
CASSSQGGTGELFF	TGTGCCAGCAGTTCCCAGGGTGGCACCGGGGAGCTGTTTTTT	few	TRBV6-6	.	TRBJ2-2
CASSARDRPNEKLFF	TGTGCCAGCAGCGCCCGAGACAGGCCCAATGAAAAACTGTTTTTT	.	TRBV9	.	TRBJ1-4
CASSLRETIGGSHYEQYF	TGTGCCAGCAGCCTTCGAGAGACCATAGGGGGCTCCCACTACGAGCAGTACTTC	.	TRBV4-2	TRBD1	TRBJ2-7
CASSKTGGTGTEAFF	TGCGCCAGCTCCAAGACAGGGGGAACTGGCACTGAAGCTTTCTTT	.	TRBV10-1	TRBD1	TRBJ1-1
CATAEGQGGYTF	TGTGCCACGGCGGAAGGACAGGGGGGCTACACCTTC	many	TRBV18	TRBD1	TRBJ1-2